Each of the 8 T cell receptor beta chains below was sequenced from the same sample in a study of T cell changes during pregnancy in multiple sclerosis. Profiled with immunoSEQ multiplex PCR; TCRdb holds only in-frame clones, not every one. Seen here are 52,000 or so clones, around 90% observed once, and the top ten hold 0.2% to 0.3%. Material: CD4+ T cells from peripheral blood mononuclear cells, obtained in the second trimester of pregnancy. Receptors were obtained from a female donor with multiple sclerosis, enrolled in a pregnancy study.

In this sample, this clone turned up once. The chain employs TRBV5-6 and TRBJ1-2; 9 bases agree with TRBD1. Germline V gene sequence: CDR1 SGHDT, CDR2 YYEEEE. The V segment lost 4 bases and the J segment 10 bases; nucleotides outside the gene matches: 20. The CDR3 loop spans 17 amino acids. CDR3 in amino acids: CASSPPGQGNRVRYYTF. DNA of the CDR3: TGTGCCAGCAGCCCCCCGGGACAGGGTAACAGGGTAAGGTACTACACCTTC.

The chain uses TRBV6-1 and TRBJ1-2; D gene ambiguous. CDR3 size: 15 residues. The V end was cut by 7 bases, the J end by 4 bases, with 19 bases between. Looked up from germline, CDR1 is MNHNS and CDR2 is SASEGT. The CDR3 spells CASKISLGSTYGYTF. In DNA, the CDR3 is TGTGCCAGCAAAATCAGCCTAGGCTCTACCTATGGCTACACCTTC.

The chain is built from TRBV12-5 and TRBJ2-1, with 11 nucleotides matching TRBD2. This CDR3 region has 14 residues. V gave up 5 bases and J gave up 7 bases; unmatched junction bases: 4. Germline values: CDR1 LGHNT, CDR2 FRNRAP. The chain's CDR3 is CASGLGTSGNEQFF. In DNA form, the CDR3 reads TGTGCTAGTGGTCTAGGGACTAGCGGTAATGAGCAGTTCTTC.

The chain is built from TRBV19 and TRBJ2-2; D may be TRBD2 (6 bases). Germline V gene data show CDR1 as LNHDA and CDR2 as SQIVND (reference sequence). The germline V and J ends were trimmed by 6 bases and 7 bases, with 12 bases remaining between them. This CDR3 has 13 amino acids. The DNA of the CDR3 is TGTGCCAGTAGCTCGCGGGACCGCGGGGAGCTGTTTTTT. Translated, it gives CASSSRDRGELFF.

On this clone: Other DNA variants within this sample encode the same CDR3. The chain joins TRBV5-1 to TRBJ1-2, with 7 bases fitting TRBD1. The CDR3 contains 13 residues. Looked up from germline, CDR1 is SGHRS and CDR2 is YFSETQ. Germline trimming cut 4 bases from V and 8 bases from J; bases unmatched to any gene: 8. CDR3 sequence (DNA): TGCGCCAGCAGCCAAGACAGGGTACGCGGCTACACCTTC. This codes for CASSQDRVRGYTF. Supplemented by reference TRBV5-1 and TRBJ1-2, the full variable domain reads KAGVTQTPRYLIKTRGQQVTLSCSPISGHRSVSWYQQTPGQGLQFLFEYFSETQRNKGNFPGRFSGRQFSNSRSEMNVSTLELGDSALYLCASSQDRVRGYTFGSGTRLTVV.

This CDR3 is CASSVLTGGTLGYTF. DNA for the CDR3: TGTGCCAGCAGCGTATTGACAGGGGGCACGTTAGGCTACACCTTC. The rearrangement links TRBV9 to TRBJ1-2; TRBD1 matches at 10 bases. The CDR3 loop spans 15 amino acids. Germline V lookup: CDR1 SGDLS, CDR2 YYNGEE. The V segment lost 1 base and the J segment 8 bases; nucleotides outside the gene matches: 8.

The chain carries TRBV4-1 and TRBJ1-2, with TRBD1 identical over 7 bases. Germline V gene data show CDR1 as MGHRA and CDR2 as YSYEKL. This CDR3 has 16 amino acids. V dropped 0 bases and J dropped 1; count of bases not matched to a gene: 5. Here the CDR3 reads CASSQDRDSFNYGYTF. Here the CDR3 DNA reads TGCGCCAGCAGCCAAGACAGGGACAGTTTTAACTATGGCTACACCTTC.

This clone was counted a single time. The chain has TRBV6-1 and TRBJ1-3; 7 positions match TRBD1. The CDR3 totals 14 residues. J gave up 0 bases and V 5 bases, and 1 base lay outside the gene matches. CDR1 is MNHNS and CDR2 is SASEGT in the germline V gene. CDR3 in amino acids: CASSSGGSGNTIYF. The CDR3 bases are TGTGCCAGCAGTTCAGGGGGCTCTGGAAACACCATATATTTT.